The sequence of this T cell receptor beta chain was determined in a study of T cells in Graves' hyperthyroidism and ophthalmopathy. Trimming cost V 7 bases and J 6 bases, with 16 bases left between them. CDR3 size: 13 residues. Germline V gives CDR1 SQVTM, CDR2 ANQGSEA. Findings of the study overall: Ophthalmopathy was predicted by the model a median of roughly 6.7 months ahead of onset. Among clonotypes expanded in thyroid above 0.001, most were also found in blood.

Amplified regions were TCR beta CDR3 sequences from RNA transcripts. The TCR CDR3 first-round RT-PCR relied on the HTBI primer set. TCRdb fed the multiplex PCR reads into MiXCR, producing one record per CDR3 protein. The sample gives hundreds of thousands of distinct CDR3 sequences, 45% of which show up once; approximately 6.8% is in the top ten. Details on this clonotype: As yet, its antigen is unknown.

Exclusion criteria comprised uncontrolled infection, other autoimmune disease, pregnancy or lactation. The study based diagnoses on clinical symptoms, serum thyroxine and TRAb, thyroid ultrasound and orbital computed tomography. This sequence joins TRBV29-1 and TRBJ1-5, with a weak D call TRBD1 (6 bases). Specimen: peripheral blood or thyroid tissue (not recorded which). The sequence was obtained from an adult man with Graves' disease, either hyperthyroidism or ophthalmopathy (not recorded which). CDR3 in amino acids: CSARVQGSQPQHF. In nucleotides, the CDR3 is TGCAGCGCCCGAGTACAGGGATCTCAGCCCCAGCATTTT.